Presented here are 29 T cell receptor beta chains from one specimen sequenced in a study of sequential checkpoint blockade in melanoma. Indicated treatment: randomized to nivolumab then ipilimumab (arm A) or the reverse (arm B). Assay used: immunoSEQ multiplex PCR; TCRdb lists only in-frame clones, some missing. The data show 25,000 to 30,000 clones, with 83% seen just once and 17% held by the top ten. The material sequenced was CD8+ T cells sorted from blood (inferred from file names), taken from a patient given nivolumab and ipilimumab in sequence. The receptors originated from a human donor with melanoma.

This clone was seen only once. The gene calls are TRBV2 and TRBJ2-7; 7 bases line up with TRBD2. Germline CDR1 and CDR2: SNHLY and FYNNEI. This CDR3 has 17 residues. V lost 0 bases, J lost 2 bases, and 10 bases stayed unmatched. The CDR3 region is CASSEAGGGLVTYEQYF. The CDR3 DNA reads TGTGCCAGCAGTGAAGCGGGGGGGGGACTGGTAACCTACGAGCAGTACTTC.

The chain couples TRBV6-8 to TRBJ2-2; D might be TRBD2 (6 bases). Germline CDR1 and CDR2: MNHGY and SAAAGT. The CDR3 extends over 14 amino acids. Trimming removed 6 bases at V and 5 bases at J, with 13 bases between. The CDR3 loop is CASSPGEVTGELFF. In DNA, the CDR3 is TGTGCCAGCAGCCCCGGGGAGGTTACCGGGGAGCTGTTTTTT.

The V and J genes are TRBV5-6 and TRBJ2-3, with 7 bases fitting TRBD2. V shed 3 bases and J 2 bases; nucleotides not matched to a gene: 3. Germline lookup yields CDR1 SGHDT and CDR2 YYEEEE. CDR3 length: 14 residues. The CDR3 region is CASSSGGFTDTQYF. CDR3 nucleotides: TGTGCCAGCAGCTCGGGGGGATTCACAGATACGCAGTATTTT.

The V and J genes are TRBV28 and TRBJ2-2; TRBD2 matches at 11 bases. Germline V gene lookup returns CDR1 MDHEN and CDR2 SYDVKM. This CDR3 contains 17 residues. V was pared by 6 bases and J by 1 base, with 7 bases of the junction left unmatched. CDR3 region: CASRHPGTSGNTGELFF. Here the CDR3 DNA reads TGTGCCAGCAGACACCCCGGGACTAGCGGGAACACCGGGGAGCTGTTTTTT.

This clone was recorded only once. V and J are TRBV4-3 and TRBJ2-7; 7 bases agree with TRBD2. Germline loops: CDR1 LGHNA, CDR2 YSLEER. The V gene end was trimmed by 0 bases and the J gene end by 6 bases; junction bases not matched to a gene: 8. CDR3 length: 15 residues. In DNA form, the CDR3 reads TGCGCCAGCAGCCAAGATAGAGGACTAGGTCTCGAGCAGTACTTC. Protein product: CASSQDRGLGLEQYF.

CDR3 nucleotides: TGTGCCAGTAGGGGCGGGAGGGTCCACGAGCAGTACTTC. This translates into CASRGGRVHEQYF. The chain uses TRBV19 and TRBJ2-7; 9 bases match TRBD2. The V gene end was trimmed by 6 bases and the J gene end by 5 bases; junction bases not matched to a gene: 5. The CDR3 runs to 13 residues. Germline CDR1 LNHDA, CDR2 SQIVND (reference sequence).

This clone was detected once. The CDR3 nucleotides are TGTGCCAGCAGTGATCACGGGTTCTCCTACGAGCAGTACTTC. Protein: CASSDHGFSYEQYF. The chain recombines TRBV6-5 with TRBJ2-7; D gene unclear. The CDR3 has 14 residues. CDR1 MNHEY and CDR2 SVGAGI come from the germline V gene. Trimming stripped 5 bases from V and 0 bases from J, with 11 bases between.

The chain combines TRBV9 with TRBJ1-4; 9 bases map to TRBD1. With 3 bases clipped from V and 8 bases from J, the junction kept 5 bases outside the gene matches. Germline CDR1 SGDLS, CDR2 YYNGEE. The CDR3 has 14 residues. CDR3 sequence: CASSEQGASEKLFF. For the CDR3, the DNA is TGTGCCAGCAGCGAACAGGGGGCTAGCGAAAAACTGTTTTTT.

The chain links TRBV7-8 to TRBJ2-7, with 8 positions matching TRBD2. The CDR3 length is 16 residues. Trimming at V came to 5 bases and at J to 2 bases, leaving 11 bases not matched to a gene. From germline, CDR1 is SGHVS and CDR2 FQNEAQ. CDR3 in amino acids: CASSRSGGDLPYEQYF. For the CDR3, the DNA is TGTGCCAGCAGCCGTTCGGGAGGGGATCTGCCCTACGAGCAGTACTTC.

V usage is TRBV19 and J usage is TRBJ2-7; TRBD1 matches at 9 bases. The CDR3 runs to 14 residues. Germline CDR1 reads LNHDA; CDR2 reads SQIVND (reference sequence). Losses at the gene ends were 5 bases for V and 5 bases for J; bases not matched to a gene: 7. The CDR3 DNA is TGTGCCAGTAGTGTTACCGGGACAGGGAACGAGCAGTACTTC. Its translation: CASSVTGTGNEQYF. The entire variable domain, with the rest obtained from reference TRBV19 and TRBJ2-7, is as follows: DGGITQSPKYLFRKEGQNVTLSCEQNLNHDAMYWYRQDPGQGLRLIYYSQIVNDFQKGDIAEGYSVSREKKESFPLTVTSAQKNPTAFYLCASSVTGTGNEQYFGPGTRLTVT.

The chain is built from TRBV15 and TRBJ2-2; a possible D gene is TRBD1 (6 bases). Germline V gene lookup returns CDR1 LNHNV and CDR2 YYDKDF (reference sequence). The CDR3 sequence is 15 residues long. V was pared by 4 bases and J by 3 bases, with 12 bases between. CDR3 sequence: CATSNGQIDTGELFF. The CDR3 coding sequence is TGTGCCACCAGCAACGGACAGATCGACACCGGGGAGCTGTTTTTT.

The genes are TRBV27 and TRBJ2-1; D is unclear. Trimming removed 5 bases from V and 6 bases from J, with 14 bases in between. Looked up from germline, CDR1 is MNHEY and CDR2 is SMNVEV (reference sequence). The CDR3 contains 14 residues. The CDR3 nucleotides read TGTGCCAGCAGTCACCGGAGCGCGAGCAATGAGCAGTTCTTC. Protein sequence: CASSHRSASNEQFF.

V usage is TRBV11-3 and J usage is TRBJ2-3, with 7 bases lining up with TRBD1. The length of the CDR3 is 13 residues. V trimming: 4 bases; J trimming: 7 bases; junction bases outside the gene matches: 5. CDR1 SGHNT and CDR2 YENEEA come from the germline V gene. The CDR3 reads CASSSDRANTQYF. The CDR3 DNA is TGTGCCAGCAGCTCCGACAGGGCAAATACGCAGTATTTT.

J is TRBJ2-2 and V is TRBV30, with 11 bases that match TRBD1. The trim removed 3 bases at V and 7 bases at J, leaving 7 bases unmatched. This CDR3 is built from 15 residues. Germline-derived CDR1 and CDR2 are GTSNPN and SVGIG (reference sequence). The CDR3 DNA sequence: TGTGCCTGGAGCTGGGGACAGGGGGAGGTCGGGGAGCTGTTTTTT. As protein: CAWSWGQGEVGELFF.

CDR3: CATSRDGGARELFF. For the CDR3, the DNA is TGTGCCACCAGCAGAGATGGGGGGGCCAGGGAGCTGTTTTTT. The gene calls are TRBV15 and TRBJ2-2, with D possibly matching TRBD2 (7 bases). Germline V gives CDR1 LNHNV, CDR2 YYDKDF (reference sequence). This CDR3 region has 14 residues. V lost 0 bases to trimming and J lost 9 bases, with 11 bases between them.

The chain combines TRBV2 with TRBJ1-2, with a possible D match to TRBD1 (6 bases). This CDR3 is 12 amino acids long. Germline V gene data show CDR1 as SNHLY and CDR2 as FYNNEI. Between the trimmed V and J ends, which lost 10 bases and 2 bases, there was a span of 11 bases. The CDR3 protein is CATPTGNYGYTF. CDR3 DNA: TGTGCCACCCCAACAGGGAACTATGGCTACACCTTC.

This chain connects TRBV4-2 to TRBJ2-1; D is possibly TRBD2 (6 bases). The CDR3 consists of 16 residues. The V and J ends lost 0 bases and 5 bases respectively, with 14 bases between them. The germline V gene encodes CDR1 LGHNA and CDR2 YNFKEQ. The CDR3 loop is CASSQDLGLPNNEQFF. Here the CDR3 DNA reads TGTGCCAGCAGCCAAGATTTGGGACTCCCGAACAATGAGCAGTTCTTC.

This chain links TRBV27 with TRBJ2-1; unclear D gene. The CDR3 is 15 residues long. In germline, CDR1 is MNHEY, CDR2 SMNVEV (reference sequence). The ends were cut back, 6 bases at V and 0 bases at J, with 12 bases in the middle. The CDR3 spells CASSHLESSYNEQFF. The CDR3 bases are TGTGCCAGCAGCCACTTAGAGAGCTCCTACAATGAGCAGTTCTTC.

The V call is TRBV28, the J call TRBJ2-3, with TRBD2 as a possible D gene (5 bases). Germline loops: CDR1 MDHEN, CDR2 SYDVKM. V was cut by 10 bases and J by 0 bases, with 14 bases left in between. CDR3 length: 14 residues. CDR3 nucleotide sequence: TGTGCCATTCTTCGCGGGCTTAGCACAGATACGCAGTATTTT. Its translation is CAILRGLSTDTQYF.

This sequence joins TRBV7-8 and TRBJ1-2; TRBD1 matches at 7 bases. The CDR3 is 16 residues long. The J segment lost 7 bases and the V segment lost 0 bases, leaving 11 bases of the junction unmatched. Germline loops: CDR1 SGHVS, CDR2 FQNEAQ. CDR3 region: CASSLARSGGLFGYTF. As DNA, the CDR3 is TGTGCCAGCAGCTTAGCGCGCTCAGGGGGGCTATTTGGCTACACCTTC.

The chain has TRBV7-9 and TRBJ1-2, with D possibly being TRBD1 (6 bases). V lost 4 bases and J 4 bases, leaving 16 bases between the germline ends. This CDR3 has 15 amino acids. From germline, CDR1 is SEHNR and CDR2 FQNEAQ (reference sequence). In DNA form, the CDR3 reads TGTGCCAGCAGCTGGGGCCGGGGGGCGAGCTATGGCTACACCTTC. This codes for CASSWGRGASYGYTF.

The V and J genes are TRBV6-1 and TRBJ2-2, with 8 bases fitting TRBD2. The J segment lost 4 bases and the V segment lost 4 bases, leaving 2 bases of the junction unmatched. The CDR3 has 14 residues. CDR1 MNHNS and CDR2 SASEGT come from the germline V gene. The CDR3: CASSAGTSTGELFF. The CDR3, as DNA: TGTGCCAGCAGTGCGGGGACTAGCACCGGGGAGCTGTTTTTT.

The chain uses TRBV7-2 and TRBJ2-1; D is perhaps TRBD2 (5 bases). Trimming removed 5 bases from V and 0 bases from J, with 23 bases in between. Germline values: CDR1 SGHTA, CDR2 FQGNSA. The CDR3 loop spans 19 amino acids. The CDR3 spells CASSPRGSAPHSSYNEQFF. The CDR3 DNA is TGTGCCAGCAGCCCTCGGGGTAGCGCCCCCCATAGCTCCTACAATGAGCAGTTCTTC.

The genes are TRBV27 and TRBJ1-1; no clear D. The CDR3 totals 13 residues. The germline CDR1 and CDR2 sequences are MNHEY and SMNVEV (reference sequence). V lost 3 bases, J lost 2 bases, and 7 bases lay in between. CDR3 protein: CASSFGGNTEAFF. The CDR3 DNA follows: TGTGCCAGCAGTTTTGGCGGAAACACTGAAGCTTTCTTT.

The chain combines TRBV27 with TRBJ2-2, with TRBD2 identical over 12 bases. CDR1 and CDR2 from the germline V gene are MNHEY and SMNVEV (reference sequence). The junction had 12 bases not matched to a gene; V was cut back by 6 bases and J by 7 bases. The CDR3 runs 17 residues. DNA of the CDR3: TGTGCCAGCAGCCTAGCGGGAGGGCCCTGGGAAAGCGGGGAGCTGTTTTTT. Encoded protein: CASSLAGGPWESGELFF.

This clone has just a few counts. The rearrangement uses TRBV28 and TRBJ1-4; D unclear. The CDR3 has 12 amino acids. V shed 11 bases and J shed 8 bases, with 15 bases lying between them. Looked up from germline, CDR1 is MDHEN and CDR2 is SYDVKM. In DNA, the CDR3 is TGTGCCGGAAGCTGGGGAGGAGAAAAACTGTTTTTT. Translation: CAGSWGGEKLFF.

The chain links TRBV27 to TRBJ1-5; 9 positions match TRBD1. Germline CDR1 and CDR2: MNHEY and SMNVEV (reference sequence). The CDR3 spans 15 residues. Unmatched junction bases numbered 6, after V lost 6 bases and J lost 3 bases. The CDR3 loop reads CASSPRTGDNQPQHF. The CDR3 DNA is TGTGCCAGCAGCCCCAGGACAGGGGACAATCAGCCCCAGCATTTT.

This chain connects TRBV7-3 to TRBJ1-6; unclear D gene. CDR1 and CDR2 from the germline V gene are SGHTA and FQGTGA. The CDR3 covers 15 residues. The V and J ends lost 2 bases and 6 bases respectively, with 11 bases between them. The CDR3 reads CASSLVAAGNSPLHF. CDR3 nucleotides: TGTGCCAGCAGCTTAGTGGCAGCGGGTAATTCACCCCTCCACTTT.

The V and J genes are TRBV19 and TRBJ2-4; 14 bases map to TRBD2. The CDR3 loop spans 19 amino acids. V was pared by 5 bases and J by 0 bases, with 9 bases of the junction left unmatched. From germline, CDR1 is LNHDA and CDR2 SQIVND (reference sequence). CDR3 DNA sequence: TGTGCCAGTAGTCCGTGGACTAGCGGGGGGCCACTAGCCAAAAACATTCAGTACTTC. Protein sequence: CASSPWTSGGPLAKNIQYF.